Below, 24 T cell receptor beta chains from the same sample are listed, as sequenced in a study of blood T cell repertoires in COVID-19. The repertoire was sequenced with immunoSEQ multiplex PCR; TCRdb's copy has only in-frame clones and lacks some. The sample consists of around 130,000 clones, roughly 86% of them appearing once. The sequenced sample consisted of peripheral blood. All receptors come from a human donor in a cohort sampled during active COVID-19.

The V call is TRBV5-1, the J call TRBJ2-1; 10 bases are a match to TRBD2. V lost 6 bases, J lost 7 bases, and 7 bases stayed unmatched. This CDR3 has 14 amino acids. CDR1 is SGHRS, CDR2 YFSETQ, per germline. CDR3 sequence (DNA): TGCGCCAGCACGAGCGGGAGGGCCGGAAATGAGCAGTTCTTC. It is translated as CASTSGRAGNEQFF.

This chain uses TRBV28 with TRBJ1-1; 9 bases line up with TRBD1. The length of the CDR3 is 16 residues. Germline CDR1 and CDR2: MDHEN and SYDVKM. Trimming at V came to 5 bases and at J to 0 bases, leaving 7 bases not matched to a gene. DNA for the CDR3: TGTGCCAGCAGTCGCCGGGACAGGGCCCTGAACACTGAAGCTTTCTTT. Amino acid sequence: CASSRRDRALNTEAFF.

The chain is built from TRBV2 and TRBJ2-3; 15 bases align to TRBD2. Germline V gene lookup returns CDR1 SNHLY and CDR2 FYNNEI. The J segment lost 3 bases and the V segment lost 6 bases, leaving 10 bases of the junction unmatched. The CDR3 runs 18 residues. The CDR3 reads CASSDGTSGGRVTDTQYF. In nucleotides, the CDR3 is TGTGCCAGCAGCGATGGGACTAGCGGGGGGAGGGTTACAGATACGCAGTATTTT.

This clone has only one observation. V usage is TRBV7-2 and J usage is TRBJ2-7, with 9 bases that match TRBD1. Germline loops: CDR1 SGHTA, CDR2 FQGNSA. The CDR3 sequence is 15 residues long. With 0 bases clipped from V and 5 bases from J, the junction kept 5 bases outside the gene matches. The CDR3 is CASSLAGTGNHEQYF. CDR3 DNA: TGTGCCAGCAGCTTAGCCGGGACAGGGAATCACGAGCAGTACTTC.

The genes are TRBV4-1 and TRBJ1-1; no firm D call. Germline CDR1 and CDR2: MGHRA and YSYEKL. V gave up 0 bases and J gave up 7 bases, with 9 bases separating them. The CDR3 runs to 13 residues. The CDR3 spells CASSQDGRLEAFF. The CDR3 DNA reads as TGCGCCAGCAGCCAAGACGGGAGGCTTGAAGCTTTCTTT.

The chain is built from TRBV30 and TRBJ2-6; the match to TRBD1 covers 7 bases. Germline CDR1 is GTSNPN and CDR2 is SVGIG (reference sequence). The CDR3 has 14 residues. The junction had 1 base not matched to a gene; V was cut back by 4 bases and J by 1 base. CDR3 loop: CAWKGQSGANVLTF. CDR3 sequence (DNA): TGTGCCTGGAAGGGACAGTCTGGGGCCAACGTCCTGACTTTC.

The J gene is TRBJ2-3, the V gene TRBV5-4, with D maybe TRBD2 (6 bases). The CDR3 sequence is 16 residues long. In germline, CDR1 is SGHNT, CDR2 YYREEE (reference sequence). The germline V and J ends were trimmed by 4 bases and 0 bases, with 15 bases remaining between them. CDR3 sequence: CASSPQRATSTDTQYF. The DNA of the CDR3 is TGTGCCAGCAGCCCACAGCGGGCCACTAGCACAGATACGCAGTATTTT.

Comment on this clone: The germline gene is not matched at one end of the junction; a read error may be the cause. CDR3 protein: CTSSPRGAGAGQPQHF. CDR3 nucleotide sequence: TGTACCAGCAGCCCCCGCGGCGCAGGGGCAGGTCAGCCCCAGCATTTT. The rearrangement links TRBV3-1 (or the pseudogene TRBV3-2) to TRBJ1-5; a possible D gene is TRBD1 (6 bases). The V gene's germline CDR1 is LGHDT and CDR2 YNNKEL (reference sequence). The CDR3 is 16 residues long.

The chain uses TRBV7-9 and TRBJ1-1; D is undetermined. Germline assignment: CDR1 SEHNR and CDR2 FQNEAQ (reference sequence). Trimming cost V 2 bases and J 2 bases, with 9 bases left between them. The CDR3 totals 14 residues. The CDR3 reads CASSLLGLNTEAFF. In DNA form, the CDR3 reads TGTGCCAGCAGCTTACTCGGACTTAACACTGAAGCTTTCTTT. Using reference TRBV7-9 and TRBJ1-1 for the parts outside the CDR3, the full variable domain is DTGVSQNPRHKITKRGQNVTFRCDPISEHNRLYWYRQTLGQGPEFLTYFQNEAQLEKSRLLSDRFSAERPKGSFSTLEIQRTEQGDSAMYLCASSLLGLNTEAFFGQGTRLTVV.

The rearrangement uses TRBV7-9 and TRBJ2-6; 10 bases agree with TRBD2. Germline CDR1 reads SEHNR; CDR2 reads FQNEAQ (reference sequence). This CDR3 is built from 19 residues. J lost 0 bases, V lost 5 bases, and 10 bases had no gene match. In DNA form, the CDR3 reads TGTGCCAGCAGCCGACAGACTAGCGGGCGCAGCTCTGGGGCCAACGTCCTGACTTTC. Its translation: CASSRQTSGRSSGANVLTF.

The V gene is TRBV19, the J gene TRBJ2-1; D perhaps matches TRBD1 (5 bases). The germline gives CDR1 LNHDA, CDR2 SQIVND (reference sequence). The CDR3 runs 13 residues. Trimming cost V 4 bases and J 9 bases, with 13 bases left between them. CDR3: CASSRLGEGEQFF. Written as DNA, the CDR3 is TGTGCCAGTAGTAGGTTAGGGGAAGGTGAGCAGTTCTTC.

The rearrangement links TRBV27 to TRBJ1-4; 9 nucleotides line up with TRBD1. This CDR3 is built from 15 residues. Germline V gene data show CDR1 as MNHEY and CDR2 as SMNVEV (reference sequence). V shed 5 bases, J shed 8 bases, and the junction held 9 bases outside the gene matches. DNA of the CDR3: TGTGCCAGCAGTACTAGGGGACAGGGAGGCGAAAAACTGTTTTTT. Translating it yields CASSTRGQGGEKLFF.

V and J are TRBV28 and TRBJ1-6; unclear D gene. This CDR3 is built from 14 residues. With 3 bases removed from V and 5 bases from J, the gap between germline ends came to 8 bases. CDR1 MDHEN and CDR2 SYDVKM come from the germline V gene. The CDR3 coding sequence is TGTGCCAGCAGTTTTGCAGGAAATAATTCACCCCTCCACTTT. The encoded protein is CASSFAGNNSPLHF.

The V call is TRBV3-1 (or the pseudogene TRBV3-2), the J call TRBJ2-3, with D possibly being TRBD2 (6 bases). The CDR3 has 15 amino acids. V shed 4 bases and J shed 0 bases, with 11 bases lying between them. Germline lookup yields CDR1 LGHDT and CDR2 YNNKEL (reference sequence). The CDR3 loop is CASSPSSASTDTQYF. CDR3 DNA: TGTGCCAGCAGCCCCTCTAGCGCAAGCACAGATACGCAGTATTTT.

This clone was found a few times. The J gene is TRBJ2-1, the V gene TRBV11-3, with 13 bases identical to TRBD2. Losses at the gene ends were 1 base for V and 7 bases for J; bases not matched to a gene: 10. This CDR3 spans 18 amino acids. Germline V lookup: CDR1 SGHNT, CDR2 YENEEA. This chain's CDR3 is CASSLGLAGGPWQNEQFF. The CDR3 nucleotides are TGTGCCAGCAGCTTAGGACTAGCGGGAGGCCCCTGGCAAAATGAGCAGTTCTTC.

The CDR3 protein is CASSPTQGRTDTQYF. CDR3 sequence (DNA): TGTGCCAGCAGCCCGACCCAGGGCCGCACAGATACGCAGTATTTT. The rearrangement links TRBV7-9 to TRBJ2-3; D perhaps matches TRBD1 (5 bases). Germline V gives CDR1 SEHNR, CDR2 FQNEAQ (reference sequence). This CDR3 contains 15 residues. V lost 5 bases, J lost 1 base, and 13 bases lay in between.

The chain has TRBV10-3 and TRBJ1-2; 8 nucleotides match TRBD1. In germline, CDR1 is ENHRY, CDR2 SYGVKD. There are 12 residues in the CDR3. With 10 bases clipped from V and 6 bases from J, the junction kept 7 bases outside the gene matches. For the CDR3, the DNA is TGTGCCACCTCGATGACAGGGGATGGCTACACCTTC. It is translated as CATSMTGDGYTF.

The table lists this clone with many counts. The J gene is TRBJ1-2, the V gene TRBV13; 7 positions match TRBD1. The CDR3 is 17 residues long. From germline, CDR1 is PRHDT and CDR2 FYEKMQ (reference sequence). Unmatched junction bases numbered 12, after V lost 1 base and J lost 4 bases. The CDR3 loop reads CASSLALYPGGSYGYTF. In DNA form, the CDR3 reads TGTGCCAGCAGCTTAGCTCTGTATCCAGGGGGAAGCTATGGCTACACCTTC.

This clone was observed once. The V gene is TRBV4-1, the J gene TRBJ1-1; 11 nucleotides agree with TRBD1. With 1 base clipped from V and 5 bases from J, the junction kept 15 bases outside the gene matches. CDR3 length equals 19 residues. Germline V gene lookup returns CDR1 MGHRA and CDR2 YSYEKL. DNA of the CDR3: TGCGCCAGCAGCCAAGGTCTACTCAGGCGGGACAGGGGGAAGACTGAAGCTTTCTTT. Protein: CASSQGLLRRDRGKTEAFF.

The genes are TRBV23-1 and TRBJ2-7; D might be TRBD2 (6 bases). TRBV23-1 is placed among ORFs of uncertain function. CDR3 length: 19 amino acids. Deletions cut 3 bases from V and 1 base from J, with 25 bases between. This CDR3 is CASSHPRLTVGLFSYEQYF. CDR3 nucleotides: TGCGCCAGCAGTCATCCCCGGTTGACCGTGGGACTCTTTTCCTACGAGCAGTACTTC.

The rearrangement links TRBV27 to TRBJ2-1, with TRBD1 identical over 7 bases. CDR1 is MNHEY, CDR2 SMNVEV, per germline (reference sequence). The CDR3 is 14 residues long. V lost 8 bases, J lost 7 bases, and 11 bases stayed unmatched. The CDR3 protein is CASGQEVPWNEQFF. In DNA, the CDR3 is TGTGCCAGCGGACAGGAGGTTCCGTGGAATGAGCAGTTCTTC.

The chain employs TRBV11-2 and TRBJ1-5, with D perhaps matching TRBD1 (5 bases). CDR1 and CDR2 (germline): SGHAT, FQNNGV. This CDR3 spans 17 amino acids. Trimming removed 5 bases from V and 1 base from J, with 18 bases in between. The CDR3 nucleotides read TGTGCCAGCAGCAACAACGACATTGGGGCGAGCAATCAGCCCCAGCATTTT. Protein sequence: CASSNNDIGASNQPQHF. The variable domain in full, completed from reference TRBV11-2 and TRBJ1-5, reads EAGVAQSPRYKIIEKRQSVAFWCNPISGHATLYWYQQILGQGPKLLIQFQNNGVVDDSQLPKDRFSAERLKGVDSTLKIQPAKLEDSAVYLCASSNNDIGASNQPQHFGDGTRLSIL.

This rearrangement joins TRBV28 to TRBJ1-2; possible D gene TRBD1, 6 bases. The V and J ends lost 7 bases and 8 bases respectively, with 17 bases between them. This CDR3 region has 13 residues. Germline V CDR1 and CDR2: MDHEN, SYDVKM. The CDR3 sequence: CASTSGERRGYTF. Here the CDR3 DNA reads TGTGCCAGCACCTCAGGGGAGCGGCGGGGCTACACCTTC.

V is TRBV5-5 and J is TRBJ2-1; 7 nucleotides agree with TRBD1. The CDR3 runs to 14 residues. The V and J ends lost 3 bases and 3 bases, in that order; junction bases with no gene match: 3. Germline V CDR1 and CDR2: SGHKS, YYEKEE (reference sequence). The CDR3 sequence: CASSSGGGYNEQFF. CDR3 DNA sequence: TGTGCCAGCAGCTCAGGGGGTGGCTACAATGAGCAGTTCTTC.